This T cell receptor (beta chain) was profiled in a study of CD8+CD57+ T cells in acquired aplastic anemia. Study summary: Sorted CD4+ and CD8+ cell DNA averaged 3.2 ug. In CD4+ cells, healthy donors produced an average of approximately 10 million reads.

Germline V CDR1 and CDR2: ENHRY, SYGVKD. The CDR3 loop spans 13 amino acids. Trimming cost V 4 bases and J 8 bases, with 12 bases left between them. Using genomic DNA as the template, TCR beta VDJ and CDR3 profiling was carried out. TCRdb reprocessed the reads with MiXCR, giving one entry per CDR3 protein. The top ten hold 4% of the sample, which has hundreds of thousands of distinct CDR3 sequences, 55% to 70% seen once. As regards this clonotype: Its antigen is undetermined.

Study findings and constraints: The number of CD8+ CDR3 sequences shared by patients and controls was around 30. Any difference that existed in CD8+ Simpson's diversity between patients and controls was not significant.

The V and J genes are TRBV10-3 and TRBJ1-3, with a weak D call TRBD1 (5 bases). The sequenced sample was sorted CD4+, CD8+, or CD8+CD57+ T cells (not recorded which) from PBMCs. The receptor was isolated from a human donor in good health, serving as a control. This chain's CDR3 is CAISGQFVDTIYF. In DNA, the CDR3 is TGTGCCATCAGTGGACAGTTTGTGGACACCATATATTTT.